This T cell receptor beta chain was captured in a study of T-cell memory formation after mild COVID-19 (dated by TCRdb to about 2021). The study in broad terms: TCR sequence clusters from the two donors were found to be largely donor specific. Longitudinal TCRalpha and TCRbeta repertoire sequencing tracked T-cell clones expanding and contracting after mild COVID-19 in two donors. Two young, previously healthy adult volunteers, one female and one male, were included in the cohort. Summary of the overall study and its limitations: Only two mild cases were covered by the study, and larger cohorts that include severe cases with pre-infection samples were considered necessary. The detection of some responding clones in pre-infection memory suggests that pre-existing cross-reactive memory T cells joined the SARS-CoV-2 response. Balanced CD4/CD8 phenotypes were observed for clones contracting from day 15 to 85, whereas a bias towards CD4+ was observed for a second wave of clones expanding from day 15 to 37. Contracting CD4+ clones were located mainly in the CM and EM memory subsets, whereas CD8+ clones were found to be enriched in EMRA. The second-wave clones that peaked on day 37 were not confirmed to be SARS-CoV-2 specific.

PBMCs were isolated by Ficoll-Paque density gradient centrifugation. This clonotype was seen only a few times. Its cognate antigen has yet to be identified. Within one base of it there is no much larger clone, and no base qualities were kept. TCRdb names Illumina NovaSeq 6000 as the instrument used. Using 5'RACE with constant-segment primers, TCRalpha and TCRbeta cDNA libraries were constructed, with sample barcodes and unique molecular identifiers added in the process. Trizol reagent was used to extract RNA from every sample. Library amplification was performed in two PCR steps, and a second sample barcode and Illumina TruSeq adapters were introduced in the second step. Sequencing of the libraries was done on an Illumina NovaSeq, producing 2 x 150 bp paired-end reads. The paper's processing steps were these. The reads were demultiplexed and collapsed into UMI-guided consensus sequences using migec v1.2.7. Using mixcr v2.1.11, the UMI consensuses were aligned to TRA and TRB V and J templates and assembled into clonotypes. Expanded or contracted clonotypes were those called significant by both edgeR and NoisET, with noise models trained on biological replicates. For edgeR calls, a false discovery rate-adjusted p below 0.01 and a log2 fold-change threshold of 1 were applied. As an exploratory analysis of dynamics, PCA with hierarchical clustering was applied to max-normalized trajectories of the 1000 most abundant clonotypes. Separately sequenced CD4+ and CD8+ repertoires were used to assign a CD4 or CD8 phenotype to each responding clone. TCRdb reanalyzed the raw reads on its own, using fastp at Q25 for trimming and MiXCR for clone calling, and kept in-frame beta chains. For every CDR3 protein sequence, its rows merge into one entry that carries the most common genes and DNA. The V and J calls were determined by TCRdb, not by the authors. This sample lists 550,000 to 600,000 distinct CDR3 sequences; roughly 22% were detected once. The ten largest clones add up to 7.5% to 9.5% of the sample.

The TCR originated in an adult woman who had mild COVID-19 (a few samples of this study predate the infection). The sample titles of this study are shuffled in the database, so cell type and time point are left out; the donor was told from shared clones. Sequencing input: PBMCs or a T cell subset sorted from them (not recorded which).

The DNA reads TGTGCCAGCAGCCAGCGGGGGAGGGATACGCAGTATTTT. Its protein is CASSQRGRDTQYF. This sequence uses TRBV11-1 and TRBJ2-3; 8 bases in between match TRBD2. The CDR3 measures 13 amino acids from cysteine to phenylalanine. CDR3 DNA only is kept here, 39 bases in frame from base 1. Relative to germline, V is missing 5 bases and J is missing 6 bases, with 4 bases of the junction outside any gene match. Based on the germline V gene (reference sequence), the CDR1 and CDR2 sequences are SGHAT and FQDESV.